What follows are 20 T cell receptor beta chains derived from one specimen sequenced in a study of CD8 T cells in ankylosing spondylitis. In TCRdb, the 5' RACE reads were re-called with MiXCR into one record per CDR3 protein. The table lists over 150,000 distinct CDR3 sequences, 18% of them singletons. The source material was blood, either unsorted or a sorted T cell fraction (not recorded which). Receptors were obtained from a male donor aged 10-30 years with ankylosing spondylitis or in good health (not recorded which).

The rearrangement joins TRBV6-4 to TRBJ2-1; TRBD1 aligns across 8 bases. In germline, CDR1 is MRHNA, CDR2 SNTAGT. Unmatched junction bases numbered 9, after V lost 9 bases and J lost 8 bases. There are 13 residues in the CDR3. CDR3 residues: CASSKDRAHEQFF. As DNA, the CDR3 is TGTGCCAGTAGTAAGGACAGGGCCCATGAGCAGTTCTTC.

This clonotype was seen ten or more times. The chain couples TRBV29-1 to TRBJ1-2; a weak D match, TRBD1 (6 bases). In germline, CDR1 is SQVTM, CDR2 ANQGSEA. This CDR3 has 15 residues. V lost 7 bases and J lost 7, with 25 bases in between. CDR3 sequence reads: CSAWVPGAQIGGYTF. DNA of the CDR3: TGCAGCGCTTGGGTTCCGGGGGCCCAGATCGGTGGCTACACCTTC.

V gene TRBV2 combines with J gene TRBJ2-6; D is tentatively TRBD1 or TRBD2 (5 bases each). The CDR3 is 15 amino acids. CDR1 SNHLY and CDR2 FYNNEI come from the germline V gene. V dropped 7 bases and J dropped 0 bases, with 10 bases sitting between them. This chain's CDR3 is CASTSGTSGANVLTF. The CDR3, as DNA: TGTGCCAGCACTAGTGGGACCTCTGGGGCCAACGTCCTGACTTTC.

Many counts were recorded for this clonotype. CDR3 region: CSAYRGIETQYF. The CDR3 DNA is TGCAGCGCCTACAGGGGAATAGAGACCCAGTACTTC. The chain couples TRBV29-1 to TRBJ2-5, with TRBD1 identical over 7 bases. V shed 7 bases, J shed 4 bases, and the junction held 6 bases outside the gene matches. CDR1 is SQVTM and CDR2 is ANQGSEA in the germline V gene. This CDR3 spans 12 amino acids.

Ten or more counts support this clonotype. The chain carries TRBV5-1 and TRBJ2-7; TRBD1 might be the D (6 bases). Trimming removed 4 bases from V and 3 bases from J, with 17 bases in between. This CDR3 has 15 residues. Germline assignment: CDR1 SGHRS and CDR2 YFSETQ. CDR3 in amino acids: CASSLGNDRYYEQYV. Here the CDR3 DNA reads TGCGCCAGCAGCCTAGGAAATGACAGGTACTACGAGCAGTACGTC.

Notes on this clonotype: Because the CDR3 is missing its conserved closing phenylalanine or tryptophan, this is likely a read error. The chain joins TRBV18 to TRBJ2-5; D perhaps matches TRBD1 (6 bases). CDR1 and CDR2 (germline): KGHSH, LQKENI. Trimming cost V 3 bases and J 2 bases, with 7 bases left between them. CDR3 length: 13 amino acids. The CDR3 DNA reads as TGTGCCAGCTCACCGGGACAACAAGAGACCCAGTACATC. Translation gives CASSPGQQETQYI.

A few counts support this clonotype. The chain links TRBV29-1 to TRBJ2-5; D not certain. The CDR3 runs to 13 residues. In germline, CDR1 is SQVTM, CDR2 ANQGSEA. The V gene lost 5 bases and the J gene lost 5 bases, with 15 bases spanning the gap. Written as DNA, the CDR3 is TGCAGCGTTAGTTTTGCCCGAGCGGAGACCCAGTACTTC. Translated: CSVSFARAETQYF.

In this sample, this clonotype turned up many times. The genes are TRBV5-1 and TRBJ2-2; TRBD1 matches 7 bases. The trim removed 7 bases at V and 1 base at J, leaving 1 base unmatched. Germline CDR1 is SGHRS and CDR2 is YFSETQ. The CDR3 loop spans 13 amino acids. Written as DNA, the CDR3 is TGCGCCAGCCACAGGGGGAACACCGGGGAGCTGTTTTTT. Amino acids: CASHRGNTGELFF.

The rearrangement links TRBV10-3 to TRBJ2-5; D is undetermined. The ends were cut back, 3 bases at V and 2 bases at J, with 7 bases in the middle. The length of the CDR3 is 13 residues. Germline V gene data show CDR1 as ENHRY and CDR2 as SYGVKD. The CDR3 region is CAISDGWQETQYF. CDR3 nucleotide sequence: TGTGCCATCAGTGACGGGTGGCAAGAGACCCAGTACTTC.

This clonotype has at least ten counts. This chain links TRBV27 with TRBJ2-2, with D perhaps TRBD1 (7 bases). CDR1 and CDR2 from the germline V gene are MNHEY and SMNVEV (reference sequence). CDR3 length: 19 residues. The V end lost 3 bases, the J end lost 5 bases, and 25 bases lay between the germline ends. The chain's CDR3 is CASSFALQGGKERTGELFF. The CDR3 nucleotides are TGTGCCAGCAGTTTCGCTCTGCAGGGGGGAAAGGAGAGGACCGGGGAGCTGTTTTTT.

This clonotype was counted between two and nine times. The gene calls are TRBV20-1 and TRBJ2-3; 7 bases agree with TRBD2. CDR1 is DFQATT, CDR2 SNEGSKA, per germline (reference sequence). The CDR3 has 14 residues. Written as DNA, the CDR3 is TGCAACCCCTCAGCGGGAAGGGAAACAGATACGCAGTATTTT. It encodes CNPSAGRETDTQYF.

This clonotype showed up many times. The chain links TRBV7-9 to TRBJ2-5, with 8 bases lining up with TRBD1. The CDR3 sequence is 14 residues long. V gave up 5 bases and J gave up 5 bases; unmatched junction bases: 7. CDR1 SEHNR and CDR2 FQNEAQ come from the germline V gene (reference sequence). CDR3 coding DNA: TGTGCCAGCAGCGTAGGACAGGGAGTCGAGACCCAGTACTTC. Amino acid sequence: CASSVGQGVETQYF.

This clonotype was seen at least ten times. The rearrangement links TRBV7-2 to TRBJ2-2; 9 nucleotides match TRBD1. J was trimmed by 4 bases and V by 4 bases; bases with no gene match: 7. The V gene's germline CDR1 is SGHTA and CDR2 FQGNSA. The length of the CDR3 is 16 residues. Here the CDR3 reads CASSWTGTGPTGELFF. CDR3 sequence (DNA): TGTGCCAGCAGCTGGACCGGGACAGGGCCCACCGGGGAGCTGTTTTTT.

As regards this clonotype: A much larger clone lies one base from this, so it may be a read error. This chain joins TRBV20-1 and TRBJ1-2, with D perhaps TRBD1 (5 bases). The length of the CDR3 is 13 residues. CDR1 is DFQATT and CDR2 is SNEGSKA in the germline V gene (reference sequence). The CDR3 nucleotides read TGCAGTGCCGTCCAGACAGAGAACTATGGCTACCCCTTC. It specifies CSAVQTENYGYPF.

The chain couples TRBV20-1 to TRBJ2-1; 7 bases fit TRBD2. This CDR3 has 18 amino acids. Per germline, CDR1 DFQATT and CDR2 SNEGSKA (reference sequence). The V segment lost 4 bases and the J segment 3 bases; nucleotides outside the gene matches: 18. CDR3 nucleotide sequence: TGCAGTGCTACGGGGAGGGCGGGAGACGGAAACTACTACAATGAGCAGTTCTTC. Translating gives CSATGRAGDGNYYNEQFF.

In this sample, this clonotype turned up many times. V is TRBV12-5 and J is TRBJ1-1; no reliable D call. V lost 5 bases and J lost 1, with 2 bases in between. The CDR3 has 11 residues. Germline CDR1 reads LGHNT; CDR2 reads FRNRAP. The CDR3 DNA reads TGTGCTAGTGGTCAGAACACTGAAGCTTTCTTT. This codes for CASGQNTEAFF.

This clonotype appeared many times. The CDR3 protein is CASRPGQGGGLNYGYTF. CDR3 nucleotides: TGTGCCAGCAGACCCGGACAGGGAGGGGGCCTTAACTATGGCTACACCTTC. The rearrangement joins TRBV6-6 to TRBJ1-2; 8 nucleotides agree with TRBD1. Germline V gene lookup returns CDR1 MNHNY and CDR2 SVGAGI (reference sequence). The CDR3 has 17 amino acids. V shed 6 bases, J shed 1 base, and the junction held 13 bases outside the gene matches.

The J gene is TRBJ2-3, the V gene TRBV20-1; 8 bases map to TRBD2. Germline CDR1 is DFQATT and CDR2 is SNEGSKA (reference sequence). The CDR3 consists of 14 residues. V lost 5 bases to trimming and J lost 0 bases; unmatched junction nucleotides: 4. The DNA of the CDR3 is TGCAGTGCTCCTCCTAGCGGGAGCACAGATACGCAGTATTTT. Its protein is CSAPPSGSTDTQYF.

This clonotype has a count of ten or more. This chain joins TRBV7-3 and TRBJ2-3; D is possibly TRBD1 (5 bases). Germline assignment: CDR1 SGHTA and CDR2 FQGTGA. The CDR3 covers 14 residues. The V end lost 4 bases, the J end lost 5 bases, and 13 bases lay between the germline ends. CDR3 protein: CASSSGSRRDTQYF. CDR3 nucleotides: TGTGCCAGCAGCTCAGGGTCGCGGCGAGATACGCAGTATTTT.

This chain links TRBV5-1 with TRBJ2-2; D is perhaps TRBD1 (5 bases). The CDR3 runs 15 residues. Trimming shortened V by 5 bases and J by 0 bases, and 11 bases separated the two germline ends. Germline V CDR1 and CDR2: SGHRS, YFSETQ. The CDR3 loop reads CASSQGGSNTGELFF. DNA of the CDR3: TGCGCCAGCAGTCAGGGTGGATCGAACACCGGGGAGCTGTTTTTT.